This TCR beta chain comes out of a study of shared clonotypes between healthy human individuals. Germline V lookup: CDR1 SEHNR, CDR2 FQNEAQ (reference sequence). The trim removed 5 bases at V and 0 bases at J, leaving 7 bases unmatched. The CDR3 contains 16 residues. Only in-frame clones appear in the TCRdb table, and some are missing; sequencing was by immunoSEQ multiplex PCR. The data hold fewer than 1 million clones, with roughly 96% observed a single time. Regarding the study as a whole: Collection of samples was limited to blood; tissue repertoires likely differ. It was the few donors that limited the genetic and exposure-history diversity represented.

CD45RO-negative cells were positively selected for CCR7, leaving out terminally differentiated effector memory CD45RA+ cells. The healthy adult donors were HIV-negative and reported no recent acute infections or vaccinations. As regards this clone: No antigen is known for it.

The sample taken for sequencing was naive CD8+ T cells sorted from blood. The chain joins TRBV7-9 to TRBJ2-3; 8 positions agree with TRBD1. The TCR comes from a man aged 30 to 39 in good health. The CDR3 sequence is CASSPRTGPSTDTQYF. CDR3 DNA sequence: TGTGCCAGCAGCCCGCGGACAGGGCCTAGCACAGATACGCAGTATTTT. The variable domain in full, with the rest retrieved from reference TRBV7-9 and TRBJ2-3, is DTGVSQNPRHKITKRGQNVTFRCDPISEHNRLYWYRQTLGQGPEFLTYFQNEAQLEKSRLLSDRFSAERPKGSFSTLEIQRTEQGDSAMYLCASSPRTGPSTDTQYFGPGTRLTVL.